This passage covers 19 T cell receptor beta chains from one sample sequenced in a study of radiation and T cells in renal cell carcinoma. Clones were read by immunoSEQ multiplex PCR, and TCRdb kept only the in-frame ones, dropping some. Of more than 75,000 clones in the sample, about four fifths were seen once. Described time point: baseline pretreatment blood. Treatment defined: 15 Gy SBRT to primary tumor, nephrectomy 4 weeks later. The sequences come from blood, collected from a patient whose treatment included radiotherapy and nephrectomy. The receptor source for this set is a man in his sixties with renal cell carcinoma.

The rearrangement uses TRBV7-9 and TRBJ1-4; D call uncertain. This CDR3 spans 15 amino acids. Trimming left V 5 bases short and J 4 bases short, with 14 bases between. Germline CDR1 reads SEHNR; CDR2 reads FQNEAQ (reference sequence). CDR3 region: CASSIGRAINEKLFF. CDR3 coding DNA: TGTGCCAGCAGCATAGGGAGGGCCATTAATGAAAAACTGTTTTTT. The complete variable domain, with remaining parts taken from reference TRBV7-9 and TRBJ1-4, reads DTGVSQNPRHKITKRGQNVTFRCDPISEHNRLYWYRQTLGQGPEFLTYFQNEAQLEKSRLLSDRFSAERPKGSFSTLEIQRTEQGDSAMYLCASSIGRAINEKLFFGSGTQLSVL.

J is TRBJ1-2 and V is TRBV10-2; unclear D gene. Trimming stripped 2 bases from V and 6 bases from J, with 13 bases between. Germline lookup yields CDR1 WSHSY and CDR2 SAAADI. This CDR3 is 14 amino acids long. The CDR3 nucleotides are TGCGCCAGCAGTGAGAGTCGAGTTTCTCATGGCTACACCTTC. This gives the protein CASSESRVSHGYTF.

The V gene is TRBV5-1, the J gene TRBJ1-4; weak D call: TRBD1 (5 bases). CDR3 length: 17 residues. Germline CDR1 reads SGHRS; CDR2 reads YFSETQ. The V end was cut by 4 bases, the J end by 3 bases, with 19 bases between. The DNA of the CDR3 is TGCGCCAGCAGCGTAGTTAGGGATGGGGGAGCTAATGAAAAACTGTTTTTT. It encodes CASSVVRDGGANEKLFF.

The genes are TRBV13 and TRBJ2-7; the match to TRBD2 covers 15 bases. CDR1 is PRHDT, CDR2 FYEKMQ, per germline (reference sequence). V was pared by 5 bases and J by 0 bases, with 8 bases of the junction left unmatched. This CDR3 region has 18 residues. CDR3 nucleotide sequence: TGTGCCAGCAGCCTCGGGACTAGCGGGAGGTATGGCTCCTACGAGCAGTACTTC. Translation: CASSLGTSGRYGSYEQYF.

The rearrangement joins TRBV2 to TRBJ1-3, with unresolved D. Germline lookup yields CDR1 SNHLY and CDR2 FYNNEI. CDR3 length equals 14 residues. V lost 6 bases and J 4 bases, leaving 13 bases between the germline ends. CDR3 in amino acids: CASRAGRTGNTIYF. As DNA, the CDR3 is TGTGCCAGCAGGGCCGGTCGGACGGGAAACACCATATATTTT.

The chain employs TRBV7-2 and TRBJ2-2; TRBD1 is a possible D gene (6 bases). The germline V gene encodes CDR1 SGHTA and CDR2 FQGNSA. The length of the CDR3 is 16 residues. Trimming stripped 1 base from V and 5 bases from J, with 14 bases between. The CDR3 bases are TGTGCCAGCAGCTTAGTGAGGGGGAGACGGACCGGGGAGCTGTTTTTT. Residues: CASSLVRGRRTGELFF.

This sequence joins TRBV19 and TRBJ1-1; D may be TRBD1 (6 bases). V was trimmed by 10 bases and J by 5 bases, leaving 23 bases between them. The CDR3 sequence is 15 residues long. The V gene's germline CDR1 is LNHDA and CDR2 SQIVND (reference sequence). The CDR3, as DNA: TGTGCCACCCCCGGAGGGGGGGCGGGAAAGACTGAAGCTTTCTTT. It yields the protein CATPGGGAGKTEAFF.

J is TRBJ2-2 and V is TRBV29-1, with D uncertain. Germline CDR1 and CDR2: SQVTM and ANQGSEA. The CDR3 consists of 12 residues. V lost 7 bases and J lost 7, with 13 bases in between. This chain's CDR3 is CSAGRFGGELFF. The CDR3 DNA sequence: TGCAGCGCCGGCAGGTTCGGCGGGGAGCTGTTTTTT.

V is TRBV28 and J is TRBJ2-3; no definite D call. Between the trimmed V and J ends, which lost 6 bases and 4 bases, there was a span of 8 bases. The V gene's germline CDR1 is MDHEN and CDR2 SYDVKM. The CDR3 has 12 residues. DNA for the CDR3: TGTGCCAGCAGCCTAGGCCCAGATACGCAGTATTTT. It yields the protein CASSLGPDTQYF.

This chain uses TRBV5-1 with TRBJ2-7, with D uncertain. V lost 1 base, J lost 5 bases, and 13 bases lay in between. Germline loops: CDR1 SGHRS, CDR2 YFSETQ. The CDR3 sequence is 14 residues long. Here the CDR3 reads CASSLWSRQNEQYF. The DNA of the CDR3 is TGCGCCAGCAGCTTGTGGTCCCGGCAGAACGAGCAGTACTTC. The full variable domain, completed using reference TRBV5-1 and TRBJ2-7, is KAGVTQTPRYLIKTRGQQVTLSCSPISGHRSVSWYQQTPGQGLQFLFEYFSETQRNKGNFPGRFSGRQFSNSRSEMNVSTLELGDSALYLCASSLWSRQNEQYFGPGTRLTVT.

J is TRBJ2-6 and V is TRBV5-1, with 9 bases identical to TRBD1. The V gene end was trimmed by 3 bases and the J gene end by 0 bases; junction bases not matched to a gene: 7. CDR1 SGHRS and CDR2 YFSETQ come from the germline V gene. The CDR3 runs 18 residues. This CDR3 is CASSSTGGPVSGANVLTF. DNA for the CDR3: TGCGCCAGCAGCTCGACAGGGGGTCCAGTCTCTGGGGCCAACGTCCTGACTTTC.

The V and J genes are TRBV4-1 and TRBJ1-5; 8 bases line up with TRBD1. CDR1 and CDR2 (germline): MGHRA, YSYEKL. The CDR3 is made up of 16 amino acids. After removal of 0 bases from V and 3 bases from J, the junction contained 4 bases not matched to a gene. CDR3 nucleotides: TGCGCCAGCAGCCAAGAGGGGACAGGAGCCAATCAGCCCCAGCATTTT. Translating gives CASSQEGTGANQPQHF.

A few counts support this clone. V is TRBV2 and J is TRBJ2-1; 10 bases agree with TRBD2. Germline assignment: CDR1 SNHLY and CDR2 FYNNEI. The junction had 6 bases not matched to a gene; V was cut back by 6 bases and J by 4 bases. This CDR3 region has 15 residues. CDR3 sequence (DNA): TGTGCCAGCAGGGTCCTAGCGGGAGATTACAATGAGCAGTTCTTC. Protein product: CASRVLAGDYNEQFF. The variable domain in full, with the rest retrieved from reference TRBV2 and TRBJ2-1, is EPEVTQTPSHQVTQMGQEVILRCVPISNHLYFYWYRQILGQKVEFLVSFYNNEISEKSEIFDDQFSVERPDGSNFTLKIRSTKLEDSAMYFCASRVLAGDYNEQFFGPGTRLTVL.

V gene TRBV29-1 combines with J gene TRBJ2-7; weak D call: TRBD2 (5 bases). The CDR3 length is 14 residues. V lost 2 bases and J 1 base, leaving 12 bases between the germline ends. Germline CDR1 reads SQVTM; CDR2 reads ANQGSEA. The CDR3 DNA reads as TGCAGCGTTGAACCACTAGAAACATCCTACGAGCAGTACTTC. Protein sequence: CSVEPLETSYEQYF.

This clone was observed a few times. CDR3 in amino acids: CASSYGGYGYTF. In DNA form, the CDR3 reads TGTGCCAGCAGTTACGGGGGCTATGGCTACACCTTC. The genes are TRBV6-5 and TRBJ1-2, with D perhaps matching TRBD1 (5 bases). Germline V CDR1 and CDR2: MNHEY, SVGAGI. V dropped 2 bases and J dropped 4 bases, with 5 bases sitting between them. The CDR3 runs to 12 residues.

The count of this clone is one. Other DNA sequences of this sample code for an identical CDR3. The chain recombines TRBV9 with TRBJ2-3; 8 bases match TRBD2. Per the germline V gene, CDR1 is SGDLS and CDR2 is YYNGEE. The CDR3 runs 16 residues. J lost 1 base, V lost 0 bases, and 4 bases had no gene match. The CDR3 DNA is TGTGCCAGCAGCGTAGGGCTAGCGGGTGGCACAGATACGCAGTATTTT. Its protein is CASSVGLAGGTDTQYF. Filled out from reference TRBV9 and TRBJ2-3, the complete variable domain reads DSGVTQTPKHLITATGQRVTLRCSPRSGDLSVYWYQQSLDQGLQFLIQYYNGEERAKGNILERFSAQQFPDLHSELNLSSLELGDSALYFCASSVGLAGGTDTQYFGPGTRLTVL.

This clone was picked up one time. The chain combines TRBV7-2 with TRBJ1-4; D ambiguous. CDR1 is SGHTA, CDR2 FQGNSA, per germline. Trimming removed 3 bases from V and 5 bases from J, with 7 bases in between. This CDR3 is 13 amino acids long. For the CDR3, the DNA is TGTGCCAGCAGCTTGGGCACAAATGAAAAACTGTTTTTT. Its protein product is CASSLGTNEKLFF.

The CDR3 DNA sequence: TGCAGCGTCCCCCCGGGACAGGGAACAGGTGAGCAGTTCTTC. Its protein product is CSVPPGQGTGEQFF. The chain employs TRBV29-1 and TRBJ2-1; TRBD1 aligns across 9 bases. Trimming took 6 bases from V and 9 from J; bases not matched to a gene: 12. The CDR3 is 14 amino acids. From germline, CDR1 is SQVTM and CDR2 ANQGSEA.

The rearrangement links TRBV5-1 to TRBJ2-7; a weak D match, TRBD2 (6 bases). The CDR3 length is 15 residues. V shed 0 bases and J shed 1 base, with 11 bases lying between them. CDR1 SGHRS and CDR2 YFSETQ come from the germline V gene. The CDR3 loop reads CASSLGWDLSYEQYF. The CDR3 region has the DNA TGCGCCAGCAGCTTGGGGTGGGACTTATCCTACGAGCAGTACTTC.